One T cell receptor (beta chain) is described in this entry. The data derive from a study of T cells in narcolepsy. As for the study in general: Patients with NT1 or NT2 and healthy control donors were enrolled.

Profiled with immunoSEQ multiplex PCR; TCRdb holds only in-frame clones, not every one. The sample holds 25,000 to 35,000 clones, about four fifths seen once. What was sequenced was CD45RA- memory CD4+ T cells from PBMCs. This TCR was recovered from a human donor with narcolepsy.

For the CDR3, the DNA is TGTGCCAGCAGCTCCCGGTCGCCGTTGAACACTGAAGCTTTCTTT. Translated, it gives CASSSRSPLNTEAFF. The chain links TRBV11-3 to TRBJ1-1; D ambiguous. Germline assignment: CDR1 SGHNT and CDR2 YENEEA. The length of the CDR3 is 15 residues. V was cut by 4 bases and J by 0 bases, with 12 bases left in between.